These 11 T cell receptor beta chains were all obtained from the same sample, sequenced in a study of T cells in Graves' hyperthyroidism and ophthalmopathy. Amplified regions were TCR beta CDR3 sequences from RNA transcripts. TCR CDR3 underwent first-round RT-PCR with the HTBI primer set. In TCRdb, the multiplex PCR reads were re-called with MiXCR into one record per CDR3 protein. The sample includes nearly 250,000 distinct CDR3 sequences, around 25% seen only once; the top ten take around 40%. Sequencing used blood. These receptors were obtained from a woman in her 40s with Graves' ophthalmopathy.

This clonotype was found many times. The V and J genes are TRBV18 and TRBJ2-7; TRBD1 aligns across 11 bases. Trimming removed 2 bases from V and 3 bases from J; junction bases left unmatched: 3. In germline, CDR1 is KGHSH, CDR2 LQKENI. The CDR3 spans 15 residues. CDR3 coding DNA: TGTGCCAGCTCACCAGGGACAGGGGGAGGCTACGAGCAGTACTTC. Translated, it gives CASSPGTGGGYEQYF. Full variable domain (missing parts from reference TRBV18 and TRBJ2-7): NAGVMQNPRHLVRRRGQEARLRCSPMKGHSHVYWYRQLPEEGLKFMVYLQKENIIDESGMPKERFSAEFPKEGPSILRIQQVVRGDSAAYFCASSPGTGGGYEQYFGPGTRLTVT.

V gene TRBV6-2 or TRBV6-3 combines with J gene TRBJ1-1; a weak D match, TRBD1 (5 bases). The CDR3 extends over 15 amino acids. Germline lookup yields CDR1 MNHEY and CDR2 SVGEGT. Trimming shortened V by 7 bases and J by 1 base, and 16 bases separated the two germline ends. CDR3 bases: TGTGCCAGCAAATCGACGACAGCCTGGAACACTGAAGCTTTCTTT. Translated: CASKSTTAWNTEAFF.

This clonotype turned up a few times. This chain uses TRBV7-6 with TRBJ1-1; D remains ambiguous. Per germline, CDR1 SGHVS and CDR2 FNYEAQ. The ends were cut back, 0 bases at V and 8 bases at J, with 10 bases in the middle. The CDR3 totals 13 residues. CDR3 amino acids: CASSLARGEEAFF. CDR3 in DNA: TGTGCCAGCAGCTTAGCTCGTGGGGAAGAAGCTTTCTTT.

This clonotype was seen many times. The DNA of the CDR3 is TGCAGCGTCACGGGACTGGGGAACACCGGGGAGCTGTTTTTT. It yields the protein CSVTGLGNTGELFF. The chain combines TRBV29-1 with TRBJ2-2; weak D call: TRBD2 (6 bases). The V gene's germline CDR1 is SQVTM and CDR2 ANQGSEA. This CDR3 has 14 residues. V was pared by 6 bases and J by 1 base, with 12 bases between.

This clonotype appeared a single time. V gene TRBV6-5 combines with J gene TRBJ2-1, with D unresolved. The V gene's germline CDR1 is MNHEY and CDR2 SVGAGI. V was cut by 4 bases and J by 8 bases, with 12 bases left in between. This CDR3 comprises 13 residues. CDR3 nucleotide sequence: TGTGCCAGCAGTTTTACCAACCCTGATGAGCAGTTCTTC. It translates to CASSFTNPDEQFF.

This clonotype was observed at least ten times. The V gene is TRBV11-2, the J gene TRBJ2-5, with 12 bases aligning to TRBD2. Germline-derived CDR1 and CDR2 are SGHAT and FQNNGV. J lost 5 bases, V lost 1 base, and 17 bases had no gene match. This CDR3 contains 20 residues. The CDR3 sequence is CASSLVRLAGVRSFSETQYF. In DNA, the CDR3 is TGTGCCAGCAGCTTAGTTAGACTAGCGGGAGTTAGGTCATTCTCGGAGACCCAGTACTTC.

This clonotype was picked up many times. This chain uses TRBV20-1 with TRBJ1-5; D is undetermined. From germline, CDR1 is DFQATT and CDR2 SNEGSKA (reference sequence). V shed 3 bases and J shed 3 bases, with 12 bases lying between them. The CDR3 is 14 residues long. CDR3 in amino acids: CSASVRIFNQPQHF. The CDR3 DNA reads as TGCAGTGCTAGTGTGCGGATATTCAATCAGCCCCAGCATTTT.

With regard to this clonotype: This may stem from a read error, because a much larger clone lies one nucleotide away. V and J are TRBV28 and TRBJ2-7; 8 bases align to TRBD1. Per germline, CDR1 MDHEN and CDR2 SYDVKM. CDR3 size: 16 residues. The trim removed 6 bases at V and 0 bases at J, leaving 10 bases unmatched. The CDR3 sequence is CASSLQGQAISYEQYF. The DNA for the CDR3 is TGTGCCAGCAGCCTCCAGGGACAGGCGATCTCCTACGAGCAGTACTTC.

This clonotype was counted at least ten times. The genes are TRBV2 and TRBJ2-2; 7 nucleotides agree with TRBD1. In germline, CDR1 is SNHLY, CDR2 FYNNEI. V dropped 7 bases and J dropped 0; count of bases not matched to a gene: 5. The CDR3 extends over 15 amino acids. The CDR3 region is CASKLGTANTGELFF. The CDR3 DNA reads TGTGCCAGCAAATTAGGGACAGCGAACACCGGGGAGCTGTTTTTT.

This clonotype was recorded at least ten times. The chain uses TRBV29-1 and TRBJ2-2; D is ambiguous. V was shortened by 3 bases and J by 6 bases, with 8 bases between the two germline ends. Germline CDR1 reads SQVTM; CDR2 reads ANQGSEA. This CDR3 contains 12 residues. CDR3: CSVDAEPGELFF. CDR3 coding DNA: TGCAGCGTTGATGCCGAACCCGGGGAGCTGTTTTTT.

At least ten counts were recorded for this clonotype. The rearrangement joins TRBV7-8 to TRBJ2-7, with 9 bases aligning to TRBD2. Germline trimming cut 8 bases from V and 5 bases from J; bases unmatched to any gene: 10. The CDR3 consists of 14 residues. CDR1 and CDR2 (germline): SGHVS, FQNEAQ. In DNA form, the CDR3 reads TGTGCCAGCCGGGTTAGCGGGAGAGCCCACGAGCAGTACTTC. Translated, it gives CASRVSGRAHEQYF.